The TCR beta chain described here comes from a study of T-cell memory formation after mild COVID-19. Study-wide results and limits: Chiefly within CM and EM were the contracting CD4+ clones; CD8+ ones were within EMRA.

A note on this clonotype: The antigen is undetermined. One end of the junction varies from germline; a read error may be responsible.

5'RACE, which relied on constant-segment primers, yielded TCR alpha and TCR beta cDNA libraries carrying sample barcodes and UMIs. Each CDR3 protein gets one entry after TCRdb re-called the 5' RACE reads with MiXCR. The sample shows some 150,000 distinct CDR3 sequences, 15% to 20% of them seen only once. The CDR3 totals 15 residues. Germline assignment: CDR1 LGHDT and CDR2 YNNKEL (reference sequence). This chain uses TRBV3-1 with TRBJ2-7, with D unresolved. Sequenced material: PBMCs or a T cell subset sorted from them (not recorded which). The source is an adult woman who had mild COVID-19 (a few samples of this study predate the infection). Cell type and time point are not known. CDR3 sequence: CASSQDLNKGYEQHF. The CDR3 nucleotides read TGTGCCAGCAGCCAAGATTTGAACAAAGGCTACGAGCAGCACTTC.